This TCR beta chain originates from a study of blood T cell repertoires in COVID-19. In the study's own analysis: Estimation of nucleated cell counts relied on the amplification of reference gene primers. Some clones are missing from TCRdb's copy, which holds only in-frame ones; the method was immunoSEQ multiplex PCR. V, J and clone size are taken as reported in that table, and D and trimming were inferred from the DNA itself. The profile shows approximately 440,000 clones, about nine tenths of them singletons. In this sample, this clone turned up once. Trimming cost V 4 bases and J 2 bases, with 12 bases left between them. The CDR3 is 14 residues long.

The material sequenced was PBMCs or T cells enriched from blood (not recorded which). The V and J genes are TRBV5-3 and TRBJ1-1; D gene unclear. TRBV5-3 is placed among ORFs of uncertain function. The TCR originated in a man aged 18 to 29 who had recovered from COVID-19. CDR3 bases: TGTGCCAGAAGCGCGAAGCCGCACAACACTGAAGCTTTCTTT. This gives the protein CARSAKPHNTEAFF.